The entry that follows covers one T cell receptor (beta chain) sequence. CDR3 length: 15 residues. Trimming cost V 3 bases and J 4 bases, with 10 bases left between them. The germline gives CDR1 SGHVS, CDR2 FQNEAQ. This specimen belongs to a study of blood T cell repertoires in COVID-19. Turning to the study itself: Samples representing acute and convalescent COVID-19 were sourced from the United States, Italy and Spain. In each case, the material was cDNA or gDNA derived from T cells, B-cell-depleted T cells, or PBMCs.

The protocol was immunoSEQ multiplex PCR, while the TCRdb copy is restricted to in-frame clones and leaves out a portion. This sample has fewer than 85,000 clones, with 74% found just once. This TCR derives from a human donor with acute or convalescent COVID-19. The donor label of this sample is uncertain. The V and J genes are TRBV7-8 and TRBJ2-6; the D is unclear. Sequencing was carried out using peripheral blood. CDR3 bases: TGTGCCAGCAGCTTCACACAGAGAGGGGCCAACGTCCTGACTTTC. It codes for CASSFTQRGANVLTF. The full variable domain, with the rest looked up from reference TRBV7-8 and TRBJ2-6, is GAGVSQSPRYKVAKRGQDVALRCDPISGHVSLFWYQQALGQGPEFLTYFQNEAQLDKSGLPSDRFFAERPEGSVSTLKIQRTQQEDSAVYLCASSFTQRGANVLTFGAGSRLTVL.